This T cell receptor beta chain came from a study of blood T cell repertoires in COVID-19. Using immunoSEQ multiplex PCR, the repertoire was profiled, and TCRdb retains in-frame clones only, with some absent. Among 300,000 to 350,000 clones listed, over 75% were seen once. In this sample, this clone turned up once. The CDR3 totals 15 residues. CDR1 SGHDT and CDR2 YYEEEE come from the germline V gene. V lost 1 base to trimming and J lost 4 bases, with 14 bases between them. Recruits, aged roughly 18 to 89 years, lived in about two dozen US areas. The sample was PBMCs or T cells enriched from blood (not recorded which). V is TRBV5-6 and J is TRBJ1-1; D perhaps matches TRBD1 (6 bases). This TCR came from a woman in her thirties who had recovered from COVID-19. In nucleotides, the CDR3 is TGTGCCAGCAGCTTGTTGAGCAGGGGTGGCACTGAAGCTTTCTTT. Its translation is CASSLLSRGGTEAFF. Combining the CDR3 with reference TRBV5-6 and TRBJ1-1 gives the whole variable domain DAGVTQSPTHLIKTRGQQVTLRCSPKSGHDTVSWYQQALGQGPQFIFQYYEEEERQRGNFPDRFSGHQFPNYSSELNVNALLLGDSALYLCASSLLSRGGTEAFFGQGTRLTVV.